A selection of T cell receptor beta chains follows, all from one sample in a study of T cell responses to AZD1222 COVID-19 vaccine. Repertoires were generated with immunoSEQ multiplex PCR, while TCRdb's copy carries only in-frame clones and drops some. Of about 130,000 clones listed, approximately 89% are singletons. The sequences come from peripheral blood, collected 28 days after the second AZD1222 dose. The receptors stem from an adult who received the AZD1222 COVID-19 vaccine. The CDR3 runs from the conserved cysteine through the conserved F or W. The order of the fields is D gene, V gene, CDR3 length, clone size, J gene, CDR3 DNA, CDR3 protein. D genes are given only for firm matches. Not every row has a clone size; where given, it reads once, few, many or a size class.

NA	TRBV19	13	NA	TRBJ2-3	TGTGCCAGTAGTTTCCAACGCACAGATACGCAGTATTTT	CASSFQRTDTQYF
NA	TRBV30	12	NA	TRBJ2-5	TGTGCCTGGAGGTGGCCGCAAGAGACCCAGTACTTC	CAWRWPQETQYF
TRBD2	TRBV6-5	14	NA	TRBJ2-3	TGTGCCAGCAGAGCTAGCGGGGGGGAAGATACGCAGTATTTT	CASRASGGEDTQYF
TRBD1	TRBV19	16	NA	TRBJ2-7	TGTGCCAGTAGTAGGACAGGGGGAATAACTGCCTACGAGCAGTACTTC	CASSRTGGITAYEQYF
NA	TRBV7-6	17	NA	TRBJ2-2	TGTGCCAGCAGCTTAGTTACGGGACTCGCGAACACCGGGGAGCTGTTTTTT	CASSLVTGLANTGELFF
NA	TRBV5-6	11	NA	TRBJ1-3	TGTGCCAGCAGCTTGAGAAACACCATATATTTT	CASSLRNTIYF
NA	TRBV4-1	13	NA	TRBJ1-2	TGCGCCAGCAGCCAAGGACAAGGTTATGGCTACACCTTC	CASSQGQGYGYTF
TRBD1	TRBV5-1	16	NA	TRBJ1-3	TGCGCCAGCAGCCGAGGACAGGAGATATATGGAAACACCATATATTTT	CASSRGQEIYGNTIYF
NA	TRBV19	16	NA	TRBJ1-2	TGTGCCAGTAGTATTACGATGGGGGACCTGGATGTGGGCTACACCTTC	CASSITMGDLDVGYTF
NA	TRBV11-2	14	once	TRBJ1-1	TGTGCCAGCAGCCGACCACAGGGAGGGCCTGAAGCTTTCTTT	CASSRPQGGPEAFF
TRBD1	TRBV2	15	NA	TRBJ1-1	TGTGCCAGCAGAGCGGGACAGCCGGGCGGCACTGAAGCTTTCTTT	CASRAGQPGGTEAFF
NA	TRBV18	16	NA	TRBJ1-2	TGTGCCAGCTCACCAATTAAGGACATGACTTCGTATGGCTACACCTTC	CASSPIKDMTSYGYTF
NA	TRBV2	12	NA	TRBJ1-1	TGTGCCAGCAGTGAAGGCGGGGTTGAAGCTTTCTTT	CASSEGGVEAFF
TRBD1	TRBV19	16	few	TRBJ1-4	TGTGCCAGTAGTCGAGGGGGCGAGGCAACTAATGAAAAACTGTTTTTT	CASSRGGEATNEKLFF
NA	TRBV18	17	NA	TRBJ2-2	TGTGCCAGCTCACCGCTAACAGGGTCGGCGAACACCGGGGAGCTGTTTTTT	CASSPLTGSANTGELFF
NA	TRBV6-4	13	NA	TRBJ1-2	TGTGCCAGCAGTGTATCAGGGTCCTATGGCTACACCTTC	CASSVSGSYGYTF
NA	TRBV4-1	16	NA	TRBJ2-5	TGCGCCAGCAGCCAGGACCGGACGGTCGGAGAGGAGACCCAGTACTTC	CASSQDRTVGEETQYF
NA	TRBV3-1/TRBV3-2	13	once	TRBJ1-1	TGTGCCAGCAGCCCCGGGACACCTTCCGAAGCTTTCTTT	CASSPGTPSEAFF
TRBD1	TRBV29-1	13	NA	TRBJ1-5	TGCAGCGTTACGAGGGGGGACAGTCAGCCCCAGCATTTT	CSVTRGDSQPQHF
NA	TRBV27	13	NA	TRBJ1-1	TGTGCCAGCGGCTGGGGGCGGGGAACTGAAGCTTTCTTT	CASGWGRGTEAFF